The rows below give T cell receptor beta chains drawn from one sample of a study of blood T cell repertoires in COVID-19. TCRdb keeps only in-frame clones here, not all; method: immunoSEQ multiplex PCR. The sample has about 280,000 clones; approximately 81% are singletons. The sample was PBMCs or T cells enriched from blood (not recorded which). All receptors derive from a woman aged 45-65 years who had recovered from COVID-19. Both conserved end residues are part of each CDR3. A D gene is named only where the DNA matches it firmly. Some rows have no size entry. The others give once, few or many, or a class for an expanded clone.

cdr3_aa cdr3_nt clone_size d_call j_call v_call
CASTPLAGVTGELFF TGTGCCAGCACCCCTTTAGCGGGAGTCACCGGGGAGCTGTTTTTT NA TRBD2 TRBJ2-2 TRBV7-2
CARSSNRDRAADTQYF TGTGCCAGAAGCTCAAACCGGGACAGGGCGGCAGATACGCAGTATTTT NA TRBD1 TRBJ2-3 TRBV5-3
CASSQDRGLAFF TGTGCCAGCAGCCAAGATCGGGGTCTAGCTTTCTTT NA NA TRBJ1-1 TRBV4-2
CASSRQVHGNTIYF TGTGCCAGCAGCCGACAGGTTCATGGAAACACCATATATTTT NA NA TRBJ1-3 TRBV14
CASSFFGGSNYGYTF TGCGCCAGCAGCTTTTTCGGCGGCAGTAACTATGGCTACACCTTC once NA TRBJ1-2 TRBV5-1
CASSPTSGRVNEQFF TGTGCCAGCAGCCCTACTAGCGGGAGGGTCAATGAGCAGTTCTTC NA TRBD2 TRBJ2-1 TRBV7-9
CATSPSWDTGELFF TGTGCCACCAGTCCTAGTTGGGACACCGGGGAGCTGTTTTTT NA NA TRBJ2-2 TRBV24-1
CASSLVQRNQPQHF TGTGCCAGCAGTTTGGTACAGCGCAATCAGCCCCAGCATTTT NA NA TRBJ1-5 TRBV28
CSAGQSLGTGELFF TGCAGCGCGGGACAGTCCCTCGGCACCGGGGAGCTGTTTTTT few TRBD1 TRBJ2-2 TRBV29-1
CASSQGGGSPLHF TGTGCCAGCAGCCAAGGAGGAGGTTCACCCCTCCACTTT NA NA TRBJ1-6 TRBV7-9
CASSLAKGLPTGELFF TGTGCCAGCAGCTTGGCCAAGGGGCTGCCCACCGGGGAGCTGTTTTTT NA NA TRBJ2-2 TRBV5-4
CASSLEGGIGNQPQHF TGTGCCAGCAGCTTGGAAGGGGGCATCGGAAATCAGCCCCAGCATTTT few TRBD1 TRBJ1-5 TRBV5-5
CASEPRGGDKQYF TGTGCCAGCGAACCGCGGGGCGGAGATAAGCAGTACTTC NA NA TRBJ2-7 TRBV6-5
CASSSDRVLDTIYF TGTGCCAGCAGCAGTGACAGGGTATTGGACACCATATATTTT NA TRBD1 TRBJ1-3 TRBV6-5
CASSEDRGPGNTIYF TGTGCCAGCAGCGAGGACAGGGGGCCTGGAAACACCATATATTTT NA TRBD1 TRBJ1-3 TRBV7-2
CASSDTGEGYEQYF TGTGCCAGCAGTGACACAGGGGAAGGCTACGAGCAGTACTTC NA TRBD1 TRBJ2-7 TRBV6-1
CAWSLGLAEETQYF TGTGCCTGGAGTCTGGGACTAGCGGAAGAGACCCAGTACTTC NA TRBD2 TRBJ2-5 TRBV30
CASSLAPRGRNTIYF TGCGCCAGCAGCTTGGCCCCCAGGGGGCGGAACACCATATATTTT NA TRBD1 TRBJ1-3 TRBV5-1
CASSPGAGGEYEQYF TGTGCCAGCTCACCGGGGGCGGGAGGGGAATACGAGCAGTACTTC NA TRBD2 TRBJ2-7 TRBV18
CASSPLAGAVETQYF TGCGCCAGCAGTCCCCTAGCGGGGGCCGTGGAGACCCAGTACTTC NA TRBD2 TRBJ2-5 TRBV4-1
CASSFGDRVRYEQYF TGTGCCAGCAGTTTCGGCGACAGGGTCCGCTACGAGCAGTACTTC NA TRBD1 TRBJ2-7 TRBV5-6
CASSLTRDRGTEAFF TGCGCCAGCAGCTTGACGAGGGACAGAGGCACTGAAGCTTTCTTT NA TRBD1 TRBJ1-1 TRBV5-1
CASSQAGTGLRETQYF TGTGCCAGCAGCCAAGCCGGGACAGGTCTCAGGGAGACCCAGTACTTC NA TRBD1 TRBJ2-5 TRBV14
CASSSSRGGTGELFF TGTGCCAGCAGTTCATCCAGGGGCGGTACCGGGGAGCTGTTTTTT NA NA TRBJ2-2 TRBV6-5
CASRRIQSYNEQFF TGTGCCAGCAGGCGTATCCAATCGTACAATGAGCAGTTCTTC once NA TRBJ2-1 TRBV2
CASSLELPSTDTQYF TGCGCCAGCAGCTTGGAACTGCCTAGCACAGATACGCAGTATTTT many NA TRBJ2-3 TRBV5-1
CASSSGRGYMNEQYF TGTGCCAGCAGTTCGGGTCGGGGGTACATGAACGAGCAGTACTTC NA NA TRBJ2-7 TRBV27
CASSFRDLRETQYF TGTGCCAGCAGCTTCCGGGACTTACGAGAGACCCAGTACTTC NA NA TRBJ2-5 TRBV13
CSVDVFGEQETQYF TGCAGCGTTGACGTGTTCGGTGAACAAGAGACCCAGTACTTC NA NA TRBJ2-5 TRBV29-1
CASSQDYRDETQYF TGCGCCAGCAGCCAAGACTACAGGGATGAGACCCAGTACTTC NA NA TRBJ2-5 TRBV4-3
CASSARDRKETQYF TGTGCCAGCAGTGCTCGGGACAGGAAAGAGACCCAGTACTTC NA TRBD1 TRBJ2-5 TRBV2
CAWIRQGLTNGYTF TGTGCCTGGATCCGGCAGGGGCTAACAAATGGCTACACCTTC NA NA TRBJ1-2 TRBV30
CASSLSMSGQPQHF TGTGCCAGCAGTTTAAGTATGTCGGGTCAGCCCCAGCATTTT NA NA TRBJ1-5 TRBV28
CASSQNDRGPGNQPQHF TGTGCCAGCAGCCAAAATGACAGGGGGCCGGGCAATCAGCCCCAGCATTTT NA TRBD1 TRBJ1-5 TRBV3-1/TRBV3-2
CASSEAGRETQYF TGTGCCAGCAGTGAAGCAGGGAGGGAGACCCAGTACTTC NA NA TRBJ2-5 TRBV6-1
CASSHASSYNSPLHF TGTGCCAGCAGCCATGCGAGCTCCTATAATTCACCCCTCCACTTT NA NA TRBJ1-6 TRBV3-1/TRBV3-2
CASRRLAETTQYF TGTGCCAGCAGGCGACTAGCGGAGACGACCCAGTACTTC once TRBD2 TRBJ2-5 TRBV6-5
CSVETGYMNTEAFF TGCAGCGTCGAGACAGGGTACATGAACACTGAAGCTTTCTTT once TRBD1 TRBJ1-1 TRBV29-1
CASSFEAQETQYF TGTGCCAGCAGCTTCGAGGCCCAAGAGACCCAGTACTTC NA NA TRBJ2-5 TRBV7-9
CASSLGLAVGTDTQYF TGTGCCAGCAGCTTAGGGTTAGCGGTTGGCACAGATACGCAGTATTTT NA NA TRBJ2-3 TRBV11-2
CASSLTGVTNTEAFF TGCGCCAGCAGCTTGACAGGGGTCACGAACACTGAAGCTTTCTTT once TRBD1 TRBJ1-1 TRBV5-1
CAWRDLQETQYF TGTGCCTGGAGGGACTTACAAGAGACCCAGTACTTC NA NA TRBJ2-5 TRBV30
CASSRDYGYTF TGTGCCAGCAGCCGGGACTATGGCTACACCTTC few NA TRBJ1-2 TRBV5-4
CASSEYGSTDTQYF TGTGCCAGCAGTGAATATGGCAGCACAGATACGCAGTATTTT NA NA TRBJ2-3 TRBV25-1
CASSRLGDLGDTQYF TGTGCCAGCAGCCGGCTAGGGGACTTGGGAGATACGCAGTATTTT NA NA TRBJ2-3 TRBV7-3